The rows below give T cell receptor beta chains drawn from one sample of a study of radiation and T cells in renal cell carcinoma. Assay: immunoSEQ multiplex PCR; the TCRdb copy retains only in-frame clones and omits some. The sample records over 85,000 clones, 82% being singletons. Sequences were derived from blood, sampled from a patient whose treatment included radiotherapy and nephrectomy. The receptors were sampled from a man between 60 and 75 years old with renal cell carcinoma. Both conserved end residues are part of each CDR3. A D gene is named only where the DNA matches it firmly. A clone size is listed for some rows: how often the clone was seen (once, few, many), or a class if it is expanded.

DNA: TGTGCCAGCAGCTTCCCCGGGACTAGCTTACACTACGAGCAGTACTTC
CDR3: CASSFPGTSLHYEQYF
size: -
D: TRBD2
V: TRBV11-2
J: TRBJ2-7

DNA: TGTGCCAGCAGCCCCCGGGCGACAGGGGGTACTGAAGCTTTCTTT
CDR3: CASSPRATGGTEAFF
size: -
D: TRBD1
V: TRBV7-8
J: TRBJ1-1

DNA: TGTGCCAGCAGCTTGGATATGGGGACAGACCGCTCCTACGAGCAGTACTTC
CDR3: CASSLDMGTDRSYEQYF
size: -
D: TRBD1
V: TRBV5-8
J: TRBJ2-7

DNA: TGTGCCAGCAGCCCAGGACTAGAATCATTTGGAGAGCAGTACTTC
CDR3: CASSPGLESFGEQYF
size: -
D: TRBD2
V: TRBV7-9
J: TRBJ2-7

DNA: TGTGCCAGCAGCCCGAGCCACGGACTAGCGTCGGATTTGGCGTTCTTC
CDR3: CASSPSHGLASDLAFF
size: -
D: TRBD2
V: TRBV7-9
J: TRBJ2-1

DNA: TGTGCCAGCAGTCTACAACAGGGAACTCAGCCCCAGCATTTT
CDR3: CASSLQQGTQPQHF
size: -
D: -
V: TRBV28
J: TRBJ1-5

DNA: TGTGCCAGCAGCTTGCCTAGCGGGGATCAAGAGACCCAGTACTTC
CDR3: CASSLPSGDQETQYF
size: -
D: TRBD2
V: TRBV5-4
J: TRBJ2-5

DNA: TGCGCCAGCAGCCAAGATCTCGACGGGATAATCTCCTACGAGCAGTACTTC
CDR3: CASSQDLDGIISYEQYF
size: -
D: -
V: TRBV4-1
J: TRBJ2-7

DNA: TGTGCCAGTAGTATTCGACAGCCAGGCACAGATACGCAGTATTTT
CDR3: CASSIRQPGTDTQYF
size: -
D: -
V: TRBV19
J: TRBJ2-3

DNA: TGTGCCAGCAGCTATGGTAGGGGGCAGAACGAGCAGTACTTC
CDR3: CASSYGRGQNEQYF
size: -
D: TRBD1
V: TRBV7-2
J: TRBJ2-7

DNA: TGTGCCAGCAGCCCCGTAGATACGCAGTATTTT
CDR3: CASSPVDTQYF
size: once
D: -
V: TRBV7-6
J: TRBJ2-3

DNA: TGTGCCAGCGGGGTGTCAGGGAAGTTAGGAAACACCATATATTTT
CDR3: CASGVSGKLGNTIYF
size: -
D: -
V: TRBV6-5
J: TRBJ1-3

DNA: TGTGCCAGCAGTTCCCTTTACGTGGGAGCCCTCTACGAGCAGTACTTC
CDR3: CASSSLYVGALYEQYF
size: -
D: -
V: TRBV28
J: TRBJ2-7

DNA: TGTGCCAGTAGTATCCTGGGGCTCGGGAACGCTTTCTTT
CDR3: CASSILGLGNAFF
size: few
D: -
V: TRBV19
J: TRBJ1-1

DNA: TGTGCCAGCAGTGGGGGGGCTAACTATGGCTACACCTTC
CDR3: CASSGGANYGYTF
size: -
D: -
V: TRBV6-1
J: TRBJ1-2

DNA: TGTGCCAGTAGTATTGGTCACAACTACGAGCAGTACTTC
CDR3: CASSIGHNYEQYF
size: -
D: -
V: TRBV19
J: TRBJ2-7

DNA: TGTGCCAGCTCACCAAGCGGGGGATCTGAAGCTTTCTTT
CDR3: CASSPSGGSEAFF
size: -
D: -
V: TRBV18
J: TRBJ1-1

DNA: TGTGCCAGCAGCTTGGCGGGTCCACGGGTAGAAAAACTGTTTTTT
CDR3: CASSLAGPRVEKLFF
size: -
D: -
V: TRBV5-8
J: TRBJ1-4

DNA: TGTGCCAGCAGTTTAAGTCAGGGGCTAACAGATACGCAGTATTTT
CDR3: CASSLSQGLTDTQYF
size: -
D: -
V: TRBV28
J: TRBJ2-3

DNA: TGTGCCAGCAGCGTAGCGGGAGTGGGGGCAGATACGCAGTATTTT
CDR3: CASSVAGVGADTQYF
size: -
D: -
V: TRBV9
J: TRBJ2-3

DNA: TGTGCCAGCTCTCTCCAGACGGGCGGCGCGGGACAAATCTACGAGCAGTACTTC
CDR3: CASSLQTGGAGQIYEQYF
size: few
D: -
V: TRBV18
J: TRBJ2-7

DNA: TGCGCCAGCAGCCGAGACGTAGCGGGAGCGGGCACAGATACGCAGTATTTT
CDR3: CASSRDVAGAGTDTQYF
size: few
D: TRBD2
V: TRBV5-1
J: TRBJ2-3

DNA: TGTGCCAGCAGCTGGACAGGGGTGACCTACGAGCAGTACTTC
CDR3: CASSWTGVTYEQYF
size: -
D: TRBD1
V: TRBV5-6
J: TRBJ2-7

DNA: TGTGCCAGCAGCTCAGGACAGGGAGGAGAGACCCAGTACTTC
CDR3: CASSSGQGGETQYF
size: -
D: TRBD1
V: TRBV11-3
J: TRBJ2-5

DNA: TGTGCCAGTAGTCCCGCTAGCGGGAGGGCTGGAGAGACCCAGTACTTC
CDR3: CASSPASGRAGETQYF
size: -
D: TRBD2
V: TRBV19
J: TRBJ2-5

DNA: TGCGCCAGCAGCGCCGGACTAGCGGGAGGACGAGCGTTCTTC
CDR3: CASSAGLAGGRAFF
size: -
D: TRBD2
V: TRBV5-1
J: TRBJ2-1

DNA: TGTGCCAGCAGCCCCATGGGGCTAGCGGCCACAGATACGCAGTATTTT
CDR3: CASSPMGLAATDTQYF
size: -
D: TRBD2
V: TRBV4-2
J: TRBJ2-3